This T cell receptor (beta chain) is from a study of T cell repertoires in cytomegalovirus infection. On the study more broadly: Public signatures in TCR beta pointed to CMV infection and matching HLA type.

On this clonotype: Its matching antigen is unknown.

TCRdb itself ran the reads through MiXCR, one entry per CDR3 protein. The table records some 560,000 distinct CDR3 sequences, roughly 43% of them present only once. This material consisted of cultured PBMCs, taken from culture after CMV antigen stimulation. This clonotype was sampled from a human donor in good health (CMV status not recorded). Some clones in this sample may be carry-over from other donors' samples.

The CDR3 sequence is CASRRTEGEQFF. DNA for the CDR3: TGTGCCAGCAGACGGACAGAGGGTGAGCAGTTCTTC. The rearrangement uses TRBV7-4 and TRBJ2-1; TRBD1 is a possible D gene (6 bases). Germline V gene sequence: CDR1 SGHVT, CDR2 SQSDAQ. The length of the CDR3 is 12 residues. Trimming stripped 6 bases from V and 9 bases from J, with 12 bases between.